Given below is one T cell receptor (beta chain) in context. Its antigen is not yet known. Base qualities are missing; no much larger clone stands one base away. CD8 naive samples were obtained by positive selection for CCR7 among CD45RO-negative cells, yielding a CD45RA+CCR7+ population from which TemRA cells were excluded. The donors were healthy, HIV-negative adults who had no recently reported acute infections or vaccinations. Every donor was a Caucasian adult residing in Nashville, Tennessee, USA. Blood was collected by leukapheresis, and PBMCs were isolated by Ficoll-Histopaque density gradient centrifugation and then cryopreserved in liquid nitrogen vapor phase. Analytical flow cytometry was used to check the purity and quantity of each magnetically sorted T cell population. From each sorted fraction, genomic DNA was isolated and quantified by UV absorbance on a Nanodrop 2000c. Clipping removes 1 base from V and 4 bases from J, with 6 as the unmatched junction base count. Counted from cysteine to phenylalanine, this CDR3 has 15 amino acids. Only CDR3 DNA remains: 45 bases, in frame from the first base. According to the germline V gene, CDR1 reads LGHNA and CDR2 reads YSLEER.

This entry comes from a study of shared clonotypes between healthy human individuals (dated by TCRdb to the early 2020s). Broadly, across the study: A couple of women and a few men aged 18 to 49 years were included in the cohort. To estimate repertoire size and how much clonotype sharing occurs between individuals, the study deeply sequenced the blood TCR repertoires of about five healthy adults. To increase sequencing depth and limit assay-specific biases, different laboratories used diverse techniques to prepare libraries and sequence TCR repertoires. Each donor's leukapheresis produced roughly between about 0.85 and 10 billion PBMCs. For each donor, CD4 naive and CD4 memory were each run on three plates, CD8 naive on two plates, and CD8 memory on one plate.

What the authors observed across the whole study: Estimated clonotype richness was generally larger for naive than for memory subsets. Sampling was restricted to blood, and TCR repertoires in tissues likely differ from the TCR repertoires found in blood. Even with the large sequencing depth, rarefaction of the sorted-subset datasets indicated that sequencing was incomplete. Compared with non-shared clonotypes, the clonotypes found in all four sorted-subset donors had higher generation probabilities. Pairwise subsampling indicated that sequencing depth was expected to affect the degree of clonotype sharing among donors. Sharing across several donors was observed for about 5% of naive CD4, over 3% of naive CD8, about 2.3% of memory CD4, and about 0.38% of memory CD8 clonotypes. The genetic and exposure-history diversity represented was limited by the small number of donors.

TCR CDR3 regions were amplified from genomic DNA by multiplex PCR using the deep immunoSEQ assay. Genomic DNA extracted from each cell subset was distributed evenly over all wells of several immunoSEQ 96-well plates, and each plate served as one replicate. For sorted subsets, each replicate PCR was loaded with approximately 190 ng genomic DNA, equivalent to approximately 33,000 T cell genomes. The purified libraries were quantified using a Qubit 3.0 fluorometer, sized with a Bioanalyzer 2100, and then quantified again using the KAPA Library Quantification kit. Every immunoSEQ 96-well plate was sequenced on a separate single-read 150-cycle Illumina NextSeq 550 flow cell. On the study's bioinformatics: Because only junctional sequences without quality scores were contained in the immunoSEQ output, filtering matching that applied to full-length reads could not be performed. Sequences were annotated with PyIR, a Python wrapper for IgBLAST v1.9, and V/J genes and CDR3 were assigned using IMGT germline references. Reads were removed for weak V/J assignments (E-value above 1e-6), missing CDR3, stop codons, out-of-frame junctions, or ambiguous translated residues. V3J clonotypes were defined as sequences sharing the same inferred V gene, J gene, and CDR3 amino acid sequence. Percentage overlap between repertoires was calculated by dividing the number of shared unique clonotypes by the size of the smaller repertoire. Richness of each repertoire was evaluated using RTK rarefaction, the Chao1 estimator, and Recon v2.1 estimates of unobserved clonotypes. OLGA was used to compute generation probabilities for all TCRbeta clonotypes that the gDNA method yielded from a few donors. Here the immuneACCESS table is served through TCRdb, limited to in-frame sequences with V and J called. Missing clones are a known gap in these copies; in checked studies unresolved V genes cover under half, and the rest lacks a known reason. V and J calls and clone size are those listed in that table; D and trimming were worked out from the DNA. Across this sample there are millions of clones, with about 95% seen only once. More than 0.95% of the sample goes to the ten largest clones.

The receptor's source is a man aged 18 to 30 in good health. The sequencing input was naive CD8+ T cells sorted from blood. Read against the paper, the sample's cell subset or site label means: CD45RA+CCR7+. The rearranged chain carries TRBV4-3 and TRBJ2-7, and 8 bases in between align with TRBD1. The bases read TGCGCCAGCAGCCAAGTCACAGGGGGAATATACGAGCAGTACTTC. This encodes CASSQVTGGIYEQYF.